The rows below give T cell receptor beta chains drawn from one sample of a study of T cells after yellow fever vaccination. MiXCR was run by TCRdb on the 5' RACE reads, yielding one entry per CDR3 protein. The sample has approximately 600,000 distinct CDR3 sequences; about 12% are singletons. Sequenced material: PBMCs, taken on the day of the yellow fever booster vaccination. These receptors originate from a man in his thirties or forties who received the YFV17D yellow fever vaccine. The CDR3 runs from the conserved cysteine through the conserved F or W. Fields, in order: D gene, clone size, J gene, CDR3 length, V gene, CDR3 protein, CDR3 DNA. A D gene is named only where the DNA matches it firmly. Clone size is shown for a subset of rows, as once, few, many or a class of expanded clone.

D gene: .; clone size: few; J gene: TRBJ1-1; CDR3 length: 15; V gene: TRBV20-1; CDR3 protein: CSASGGGREDTEAFF; CDR3 DNA: TGCAGTGCTAGCGGGGGTGGGAGGGAGGACACTGAAGCTTTCTTT
D gene: .; clone size: .; J gene: TRBJ2-7; CDR3 length: 13; V gene: TRBV13; CDR3 protein: CASSSTTGYEQYF; CDR3 DNA: TGTGCCAGCAGCTCCACTACAGGGTACGAGCAGTACTTC
D gene: .; clone size: many; J gene: TRBJ1-1; CDR3 length: 14; V gene: TRBV29-1; CDR3 protein: CSVDSMTGNTEAFF; CDR3 DNA: TGCAGCGTTGACTCGATGACAGGGAACACTGAAGCTTTCTTT
D gene: .; clone size: few; J gene: TRBJ1-2; CDR3 length: 13; V gene: TRBV20-1; CDR3 protein: CSVTDRTNYGYTF; CDR3 DNA: TGCAGTGTTACGGACAGAACTAACTATGGCTACACCTTC
D gene: .; clone size: few; J gene: TRBJ2-7; CDR3 length: 14; V gene: TRBV18; CDR3 protein: CASSPPGRGYEQYF; CDR3 DNA: TGTGCCAGCTCACCACCGGGCAGGGGCTACGAGCAGTACTTC
D gene: TRBD1; clone size: few; J gene: TRBJ2-3; CDR3 length: 13; V gene: TRBV18; CDR3 protein: CASSPGEGAAQYF; CDR3 DNA: TGTGCCAGCTCACCGGGCGAGGGGGCGGCGCAGTATTTT
D gene: TRBD2; clone size: few; J gene: TRBJ2-3; CDR3 length: 18; V gene: TRBV28; CDR3 protein: CASSLFRLADVRTDTQYF; CDR3 DNA: TGTGCCAGCAGTTTATTTCGACTAGCGGATGTCCGCACAGATACGCAGTATTTT
D gene: TRBD1; clone size: .; J gene: TRBJ2-1; CDR3 length: 15; V gene: TRBV5-1; CDR3 protein: CASSLGGTGGLEQFF; CDR3 DNA: TGCGCCAGCAGCTTGGGCGGGACAGGGGGCCTTGAGCAGTTCTTC
D gene: .; clone size: .; J gene: TRBJ1-6; CDR3 length: 14; V gene: TRBV12-3/TRBV12-4; CDR3 protein: CASSPRTENSPLHF; CDR3 DNA: TGTGCCAGCAGTCCCAGGACAGAAAATTCACCCCTCCACTTT
D gene: TRBD1; clone size: few; J gene: TRBJ2-7; CDR3 length: 18; V gene: TRBV9; CDR3 protein: CASSSGEGGRASSYEQYF; CDR3 DNA: TGTGCCAGCAGCTCTGGAGAAGGGGGCAGGGCCAGCTCCTACGAGCAGTACTTC
D gene: .; clone size: few; J gene: TRBJ2-1; CDR3 length: 15; V gene: TRBV6-1; CDR3 protein: CASRQGHGNYNEQFF; CDR3 DNA: TGTGCCAGCAGACAGGGTCACGGGAATTACAATGAGCAGTTCTTC
D gene: TRBD2; clone size: few; J gene: TRBJ2-5; CDR3 length: 15; V gene: TRBV10-3; CDR3 protein: CAISESGGSPGAQYF; CDR3 DNA: TGTGCCATCAGTGAGTCCGGCGGGAGCCCCGGGGCCCAGTACTTC
D gene: TRBD1; clone size: few; J gene: TRBJ2-5; CDR3 length: 15; V gene: TRBV7-9; CDR3 protein: CASSLAGTDLETQYF; CDR3 DNA: TGTGCCAGCAGCTTAGCCGGGACAGACTTAGAGACCCAGTACTTC
D gene: .; clone size: few; J gene: TRBJ2-5; CDR3 length: 13; V gene: TRBV28; CDR3 protein: CASSKTDQETQYF; CDR3 DNA: TGTGCCAGCAGTAAGACAGACCAAGAGACCCAGTACTTC
D gene: .; clone size: .; J gene: TRBJ2-3; CDR3 length: 13; V gene: TRBV3-1; CDR3 protein: CASSTAFLDTQYF; CDR3 DNA: TGTGCCAGCAGCACGGCCTTTCTAGATACGCAGTATTTT
D gene: .; clone size: few; J gene: TRBJ2-3; CDR3 length: 16; V gene: TRBV21-1; CDR3 protein: CASSKADPGGRDTQYF; CDR3 DNA: TGTGCCAGCAGCAAAGCGGATCCGGGAGGGCGGGATACGCAGTATTTT
D gene: TRBD1; clone size: few; J gene: TRBJ2-1; CDR3 length: 11; V gene: TRBV20-1; CDR3 protein: CSPGQGDEQFF; CDR3 DNA: TGCAGTCCAGGACAGGGTGATGAGCAGTTCTTC
D gene: .; clone size: .; J gene: TRBJ2-7; CDR3 length: 14; V gene: TRBV6-5; CDR3 protein: CASRLGAARYEQYF; CDR3 DNA: TGTGCCAGCAGACTCGGGGCGGCCCGCTACGAGCAGTACTTC
D gene: TRBD2; clone size: .; J gene: TRBJ2-3; CDR3 length: 16; V gene: TRBV6-2/TRBV6-3; CDR3 protein: CASRTGLAGTTDTQYF; CDR3 DNA: TGTGCCAGCAGGACTGGACTAGCGGGAACCACAGATACGCAGTATTTT
D gene: .; clone size: .; J gene: TRBJ2-5; CDR3 length: 11; V gene: TRBV20-1; CDR3 protein: CSAVVGETQYF; CDR3 DNA: TGCAGTGCGGTGGTGGGAGAGACCCAGTACTTC
D gene: TRBD1; clone size: .; J gene: TRBJ2-7; CDR3 length: 15; V gene: TRBV4-2; CDR3 protein: CASSQGGTGDGEQYF; CDR3 DNA: TGTGCCAGCAGCCAAGGGGGGACAGGGGACGGAGAGCAGTACTTC
D gene: .; clone size: .; J gene: TRBJ2-4; CDR3 length: 16; V gene: TRBV7-2; CDR3 protein: CASSLGQQGAKNIQYF; CDR3 DNA: TGTGCCAGCAGCTTAGGTCAACAGGGTGCCAAAAACATTCAGTACTTC
D gene: TRBD2; clone size: many; J gene: TRBJ2-1; CDR3 length: 14; V gene: TRBV12-3/TRBV12-4; CDR3 protein: CASSSMLAGFSRFF; CDR3 DNA: TGTGCCAGCAGTTCCATGCTAGCGGGGTTCTCTCGGTTCTTC
D gene: .; clone size: .; J gene: TRBJ2-1; CDR3 length: 13; V gene: TRBV20-1; CDR3 protein: CSARVTPGNEQFF; CDR3 DNA: TGCAGTGCTAGGGTTACCCCGGGAAATGAGCAGTTCTTC
D gene: TRBD1; clone size: .; J gene: TRBJ2-7; CDR3 length: 11; V gene: TRBV29-1; CDR3 protein: CSKGQGYEQYF; CDR3 DNA: TGCAGCAAGGGACAGGGCTACGAGCAGTACTTC
D gene: .; clone size: .; J gene: TRBJ1-2; CDR3 length: 14; V gene: TRBV5-5; CDR3 protein: CASSWRNGNYGYTF; CDR3 DNA: TGTGCCAGCAGCTGGCGAAATGGGAACTATGGCTACACCTTC
D gene: .; clone size: few; J gene: TRBJ2-1; CDR3 length: 19; V gene: TRBV11-1; CDR3 protein: CASSLSLGPLGIGYNEQFF; CDR3 DNA: TGTGCCAGCAGCTTATCCCTAGGACCTCTAGGGATCGGCTACAATGAGCAGTTCTTC
D gene: .; clone size: .; J gene: TRBJ2-2; CDR3 length: 14; V gene: TRBV28; CDR3 protein: CASRDTGSTGELFF; CDR3 DNA: TGTGCCAGCCGGGACACCGGTTCCACCGGGGAGCTGTTTTTT
D gene: TRBD1; clone size: .; J gene: TRBJ1-2; CDR3 length: 16; V gene: TRBV19; CDR3 protein: CASSIHWKTGAIGYTF; CDR3 DNA: TGTGCCAGTAGTATACATTGGAAGACAGGGGCTATTGGCTACACCTTC
D gene: .; clone size: few; J gene: TRBJ1-1; CDR3 length: 15; V gene: TRBV4-3; CDR3 protein: CASSQGSGGRTEAFF; CDR3 DNA: TGCGCCAGCAGCCAAGGATCTGGGGGGAGGACTGAAGCTTTCTTT